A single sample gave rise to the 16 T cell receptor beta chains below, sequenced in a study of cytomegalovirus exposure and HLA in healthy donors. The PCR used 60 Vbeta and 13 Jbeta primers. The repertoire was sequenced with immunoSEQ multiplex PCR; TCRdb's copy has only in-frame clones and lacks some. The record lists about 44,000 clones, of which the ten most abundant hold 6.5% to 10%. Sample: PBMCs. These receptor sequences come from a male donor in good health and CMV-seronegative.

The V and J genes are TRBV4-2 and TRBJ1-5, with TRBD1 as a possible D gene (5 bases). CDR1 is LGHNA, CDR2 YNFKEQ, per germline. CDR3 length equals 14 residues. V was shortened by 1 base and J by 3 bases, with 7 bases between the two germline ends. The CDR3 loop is CASSQGGDNQPQHF. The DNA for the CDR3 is TGTGCCAGCAGCCAAGGGGGGGACAATCAGCCCCAGCATTTT.

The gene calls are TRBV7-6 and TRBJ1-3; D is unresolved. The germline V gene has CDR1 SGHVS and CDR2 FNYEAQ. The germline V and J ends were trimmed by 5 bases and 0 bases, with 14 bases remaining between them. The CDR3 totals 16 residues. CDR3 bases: TGTGCCAGCAGCCCCGGAGAGGCGTACTCTGGAAACACCATATATTTT. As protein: CASSPGEAYSGNTIYF. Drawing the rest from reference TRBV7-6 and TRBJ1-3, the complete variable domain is GAGVSQSPRYKVTKRGQDVALRCDPISGHVSLYWYRQALGQGPEFLTYFNYEAQQDKSGLPNDRFSAERPEGSISTLTIQRTEQRDSAMYRCASSPGEAYSGNTIYFGEGSWLTVV.

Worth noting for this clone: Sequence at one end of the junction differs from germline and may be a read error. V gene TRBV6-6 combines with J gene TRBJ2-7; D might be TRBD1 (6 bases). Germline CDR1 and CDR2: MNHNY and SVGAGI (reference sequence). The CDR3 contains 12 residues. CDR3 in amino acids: CASSYEGVWFHF. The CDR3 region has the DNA TGTGCCAGCAGTTACGAGGGGGTCTGGTTTCACTTC.

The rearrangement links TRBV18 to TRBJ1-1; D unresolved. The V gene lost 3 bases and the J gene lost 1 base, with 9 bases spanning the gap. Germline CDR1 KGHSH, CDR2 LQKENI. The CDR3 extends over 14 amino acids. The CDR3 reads CASSPITRNTEAFF. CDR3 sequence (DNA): TGTGCCAGCTCACCGATCACACGGAACACTGAAGCTTTCTTT.

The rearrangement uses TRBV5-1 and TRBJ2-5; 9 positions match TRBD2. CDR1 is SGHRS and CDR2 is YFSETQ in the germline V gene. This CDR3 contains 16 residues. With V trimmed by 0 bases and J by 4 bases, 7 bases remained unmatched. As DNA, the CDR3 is TGCGCCAGCAGCTTGGGGGCGGGAGGGCGGAGAGAGACCCAGTACTTC. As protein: CASSLGAGGRRETQYF.

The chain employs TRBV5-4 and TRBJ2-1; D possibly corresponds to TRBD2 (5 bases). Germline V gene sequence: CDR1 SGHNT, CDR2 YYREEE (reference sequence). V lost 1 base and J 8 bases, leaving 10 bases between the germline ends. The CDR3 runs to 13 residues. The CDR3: CASSLTSTDEQFF. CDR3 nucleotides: TGTGCCAGCAGCTTGACTAGTACCGATGAGCAGTTCTTC.

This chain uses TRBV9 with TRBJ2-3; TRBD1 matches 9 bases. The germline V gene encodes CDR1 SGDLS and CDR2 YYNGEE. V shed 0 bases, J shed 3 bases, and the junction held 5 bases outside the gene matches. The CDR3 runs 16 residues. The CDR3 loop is CASSVGTGAMTDTQYF. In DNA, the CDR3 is TGTGCCAGCAGCGTAGGGACAGGGGCTATGACAGATACGCAGTATTTT.

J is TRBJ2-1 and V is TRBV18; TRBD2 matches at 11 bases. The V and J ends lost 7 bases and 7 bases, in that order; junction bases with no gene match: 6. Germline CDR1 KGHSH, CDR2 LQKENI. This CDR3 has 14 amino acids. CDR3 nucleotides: TGTGCCAGCTTCCTAGCGGGGGGCCGGAATGAGCAGTTCTTC. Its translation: CASFLAGGRNEQFF.

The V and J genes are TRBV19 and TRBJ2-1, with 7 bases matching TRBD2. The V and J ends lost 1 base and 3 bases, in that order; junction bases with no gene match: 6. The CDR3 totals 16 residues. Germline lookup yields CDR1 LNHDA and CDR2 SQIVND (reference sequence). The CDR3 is CASSIGASGFYNEQFF. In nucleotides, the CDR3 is TGTGCCAGTAGTATAGGGGCTAGCGGTTTCTACAATGAGCAGTTCTTC. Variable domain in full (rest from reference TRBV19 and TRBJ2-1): DGGITQSPKYLFRKEGQNVTLSCEQNLNHDAMYWYRQDPGQGLRLIYYSQIVNDFQKGDIAEGYSVSREKKESFPLTVTSAQKNPTAFYLCASSIGASGFYNEQFFGPGTRLTVL.

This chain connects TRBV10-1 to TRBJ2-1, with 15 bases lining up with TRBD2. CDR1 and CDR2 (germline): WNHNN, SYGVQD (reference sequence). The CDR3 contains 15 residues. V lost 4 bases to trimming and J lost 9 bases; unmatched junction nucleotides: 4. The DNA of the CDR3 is TGCGCCAGCAGTGCCAAGGGACTAGCGGGAGGTGAGCAGTTCTTC. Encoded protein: CASSAKGLAGGEQFF.

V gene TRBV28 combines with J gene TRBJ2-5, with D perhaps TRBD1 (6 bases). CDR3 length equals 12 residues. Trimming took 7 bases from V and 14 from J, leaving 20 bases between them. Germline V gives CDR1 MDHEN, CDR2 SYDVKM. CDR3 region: CASTRQEQGPYF. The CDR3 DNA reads TGTGCCAGCACCCGCCAGGAGCAGGGGCCCTACTTC.

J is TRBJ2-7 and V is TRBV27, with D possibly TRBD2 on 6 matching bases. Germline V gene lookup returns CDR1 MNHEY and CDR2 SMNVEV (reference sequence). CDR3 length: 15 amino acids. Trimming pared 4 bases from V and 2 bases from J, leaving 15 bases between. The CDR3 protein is CASSSSVADTYEQYF. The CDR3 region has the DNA TGTGCCAGCAGTTCGAGTGTAGCGGATACCTACGAGCAGTACTTC.

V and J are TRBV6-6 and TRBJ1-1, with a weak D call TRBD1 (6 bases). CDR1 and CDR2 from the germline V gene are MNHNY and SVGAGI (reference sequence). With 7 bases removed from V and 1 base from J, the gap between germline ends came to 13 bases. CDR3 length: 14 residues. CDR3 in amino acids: CASTPGGGNTEAFF. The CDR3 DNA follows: TGTGCCAGCACCCCGGGGGGCGGGAACACTGAAGCTTTCTTT.

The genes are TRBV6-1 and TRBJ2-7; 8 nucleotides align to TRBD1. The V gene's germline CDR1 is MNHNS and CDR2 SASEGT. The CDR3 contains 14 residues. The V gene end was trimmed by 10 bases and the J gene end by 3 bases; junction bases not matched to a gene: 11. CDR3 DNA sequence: TGTGCCATCCTCGACAGGGGTAGGAGCTACGAGCAGTACTTC. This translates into CAILDRGRSYEQYF.

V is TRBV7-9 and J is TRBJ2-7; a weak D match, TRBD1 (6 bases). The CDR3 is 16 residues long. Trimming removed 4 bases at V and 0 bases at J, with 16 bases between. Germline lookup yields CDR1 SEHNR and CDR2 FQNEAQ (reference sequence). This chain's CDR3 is CASSSKTGTSSYEQYF. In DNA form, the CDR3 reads TGTGCCAGCAGCTCAAAGACAGGCACGAGCTCCTACGAGCAGTACTTC.

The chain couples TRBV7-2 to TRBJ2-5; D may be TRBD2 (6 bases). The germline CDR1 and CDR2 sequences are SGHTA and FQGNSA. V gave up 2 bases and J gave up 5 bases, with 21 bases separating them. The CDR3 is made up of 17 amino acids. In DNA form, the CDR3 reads TGTGCCAGCAGCTTACGCGGGACGTCTCCAACAAGGGAGACCCAGTACTTC. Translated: CASSLRGTSPTRETQYF.